This T cell receptor beta chain emerged from a study of shared clonotypes between healthy human individuals. Overall study results and limits: Naive CD4 clonotypes overlapped across a handful of donors at approximately 4.5%. The generation probabilities recorded for non-shared clonotypes fell below those of clonotypes shared by all four donors.

The deep-level immunoSEQ assay was used. Each subset's genomic DNA was split evenly across several immunoSEQ plates. Using immunoSEQ multiplex PCR, the repertoire was profiled, and TCRdb retains in-frame clones only, with some absent. Of over 750,000 clones listed, roughly 96% are singletons. Only CD45RO-negative cells positively selected for CCR7 counted as naive CD8 cells, so terminally differentiated effector memory CD45RA+ cells were excluded. CDR1 SNHLY and CDR2 FYNNEI come from the germline V gene. Trimming removed 10 bases at V and 6 bases at J, with 18 bases between. This CDR3 has 14 amino acids. This clone has just one count. Its cognate antigen is unknown.

The sample taken for sequencing was naive CD8+ T cells sorted from blood. The origin of this receptor is a man younger than 40 in good health. The chain joins TRBV2 to TRBJ2-2; a possible D gene is TRBD2 (6 bases). The CDR3 protein is CATVETGAAGELFF. CDR3 coding DNA: TGTGCCACAGTTGAGACGGGAGCGGCCGGGGAGCTGTTTTTT.